One sample yielded the 16 T cell receptor beta chains listed below, sequenced in a study of T cells in narcolepsy. This table comes from immunoSEQ multiplex PCR, and its TCRdb copy is limited to in-frame clones, with some not included. Of 21,000 or so clones detected, roughly 94% appear once; the ten largest clones hold 0.9% to 1.2%. Material: CD45RA- memory CD4+ T cells from PBMCs. Source of these receptors: a human donor with narcolepsy.

The chain recombines TRBV5-1 with TRBJ2-7, with D possibly TRBD2 on 6 matching bases. The germline V gene encodes CDR1 SGHRS and CDR2 YFSETQ. The germline V and J ends were trimmed by 0 bases and 2 bases, with 21 bases remaining between them. This CDR3 region has 18 residues. The CDR3 coding sequence is TGCGCCAGCAGCTTGGGGCCCCCCAGTAGCGGAGTTCCCTACGAGCAGTACTTC. This encodes CASSLGPPSSGVPYEQYF.

The V and J genes are TRBV7-2 and TRBJ2-2; 7 positions match TRBD1. Per the germline V gene, CDR1 is SGHTA and CDR2 is FQGNSA. CDR3 size: 15 residues. Trimming cost V 6 bases and J 4 bases; bases outside gene matches: 8. The CDR3 protein is CASSSRQGATGELFF. The CDR3, as DNA: TGTGCCAGCAGTTCGCGACAGGGAGCCACCGGGGAGCTGTTTTTT.

CDR3 region: CASSRTGLLGPQHF. The CDR3, as DNA: TGTGCCAGCAGCCGCACAGGCCTTCTGGGGCCCCAGCATTTT. V and J are TRBV5-6 and TRBJ1-5; tentative D call: TRBD1 (5 bases). V was clipped by 4 bases and J by 9 bases, with 17 bases between them. The CDR3 sequence is 14 residues long. From germline, CDR1 is SGHDT and CDR2 YYEEEE. The whole variable domain, filled in from reference TRBV5-6 and TRBJ1-5, reads DAGVTQSPTHLIKTRGQQVTLRCSPKSGHDTVSWYQQALGQGPQFIFQYYEEEERQRGNFPDRFSGHQFPNYSSELNVNALLLGDSALYLCASSRTGLLGPQHFGDGTRLSIL.

The CDR3 loop reads CASSWDQTGQGVPDTQYF. The CDR3 DNA reads as TGTGCCAGCAGCTGGGACCAGACCGGACAGGGGGTCCCAGATACGCAGTATTTT. V gene TRBV13 combines with J gene TRBJ2-3; 10 bases match TRBD1. The trim removed 4 bases at V and 4 bases at J, leaving 14 bases unmatched. The CDR3 has 18 amino acids. Germline lookup yields CDR1 PRHDT and CDR2 FYEKMQ (reference sequence).

V usage is TRBV19 and J usage is TRBJ2-7, with 11 nucleotides matching TRBD1. The CDR3 is 15 amino acids. The V segment lost 6 bases and the J segment 7 bases; nucleotides outside the gene matches: 11. Germline V gene data show CDR1 as LNHDA and CDR2 as SQIVND (reference sequence). This CDR3 is CASSPRTGGRQEQYF. CDR3 DNA: TGTGCCAGTAGCCCTCGGACAGGGGGCCGTCAAGAGCAGTACTTC.

The chain joins TRBV27 to TRBJ2-5, with D maybe TRBD2 (5 bases). Germline CDR1 MNHEY, CDR2 SMNVEV (reference sequence). V lost 4 bases and J lost 4, with 10 bases in between. The CDR3 is 13 amino acids. CDR3 nucleotides: TGTGCCAGCAGTTCGGCGGGCGTAGAGACCCAGTACTTC. Translating gives CASSSAGVETQYF.

The CDR3 DNA follows: TGTGCCAGCAGCGCATGGGACACCGATGAAAAACTGTTTTTT. It specifies CASSAWDTDEKLFF. The rearrangement joins TRBV7-9 to TRBJ1-4; a weak D match, TRBD1 (6 bases). V shed 5 bases and J shed 6 bases, with 13 bases lying between them. Germline loops: CDR1 SEHNR, CDR2 FQNEAQ (reference sequence). The CDR3 covers 14 residues.

The chain's CDR3 is CSVEDRRGGTYEQYF. Here the CDR3 DNA reads TGCAGCGTTGAAGACCGTCGGGGGGGCACCTACGAGCAGTACTTC. The rearrangement links TRBV29-1 to TRBJ2-7; 8 positions agree with TRBD2. Germline trimming cut 0 bases from V and 2 bases from J; bases unmatched to any gene: 6. The CDR3 has 15 amino acids. The germline V gene has CDR1 SQVTM and CDR2 ANQGSEA.

This sequence joins TRBV11-2 and TRBJ1-1; D unclear. The CDR3 is 15 residues long. CDR1 and CDR2 from the germline V gene are SGHAT and FQNNGV. Trimming pared 0 bases from V and 0 bases from J, leaving 8 bases between. The CDR3 spells CASSLESRLNTEAFF. CDR3 nucleotide sequence: TGTGCCAGCAGCTTAGAGTCCAGGCTGAACACTGAAGCTTTCTTT.

The V gene is TRBV2, the J gene TRBJ1-5; D not certain. CDR1 and CDR2 (germline): SNHLY, FYNNEI. The V and J ends lost 1 base and 3 bases respectively, with 10 bases between them. CDR3 size: 15 residues. The DNA of the CDR3 is TGTGCCAGCAGTGAAGGGAGAAGGTTCAATCAGCCCCAGCATTTT. Translated: CASSEGRRFNQPQHF.

In this sample, this clone turned up a few times. The chain has TRBV30 and TRBJ1-4, with 7 bases identical to TRBD1. CDR3 size: 13 residues. Trimming took 7 bases from V and 5 from J; bases not matched to a gene: 7. The V gene's germline CDR1 is GTSNPN and CDR2 SVGIG (reference sequence). The CDR3 reads CAYTGTVNEKLFF. Here the CDR3 DNA reads TGTGCCTACACCGGGACAGTGAATGAAAAACTGTTTTTT.

This clone showed up just once. V gene TRBV29-1 combines with J gene TRBJ2-7, with 14 bases matching TRBD2. Germline CDR1 and CDR2: SQVTM and ANQGSEA. Trimming removed 4 bases from V and 5 bases from J; junction bases left unmatched: 10. The CDR3 length is 16 residues. For the CDR3, the DNA is TGCAGCGTTGTTACCCTCAGGACTAGCGGGAGGAACGAGCAGTACTTC. As protein: CSVVTLRTSGRNEQYF.

The chain uses TRBV18 and TRBJ1-2; 9 bases align to TRBD1. Germline lookup yields CDR1 KGHSH and CDR2 LQKENI. The V and J ends lost 3 bases and 3 bases, in that order; junction bases with no gene match: 2. This CDR3 region has 14 residues. In nucleotides, the CDR3 is TGTGCCAGCTCACCGACAGGGGGAGACTATGGCTACACCTTC. This gives the protein CASSPTGGDYGYTF.

The chain joins TRBV19 to TRBJ2-7, with 8 bases identical to TRBD1. Germline values: CDR1 LNHDA, CDR2 SQIVND (reference sequence). The CDR3 contains 13 residues. V lost 8 bases, J lost 2 bases, and 5 bases stayed unmatched. CDR3 region: CASRQGTAYEQYF. CDR3 DNA: TGTGCCAGTCGACAGGGGACGGCCTACGAGCAGTACTTC.

V and J are TRBV28 and TRBJ1-4; no reliable D call. CDR3 length: 15 amino acids. V lost 6 bases, J lost 0 bases, and 11 bases lay in between. Germline V gene lookup returns CDR1 MDHEN and CDR2 SYDVKM. The CDR3 DNA follows: TGTGCCAGCAGCTGGGCACTGGCAACTAATGAAAAACTGTTTTTT. Amino acid sequence: CASSWALATNEKLFF.

This clone occurred a few times. The CDR3 region is CAIAPGRDREQYF. Here the CDR3 DNA reads TGTGCCATTGCTCCTGGTAGGGATCGCGAGCAGTACTTC. The chain employs TRBV28 and TRBJ2-7; D is unresolved. Trimming took 10 bases from V and 6 from J, leaving 19 bases between them. This CDR3 has 13 residues. Germline values: CDR1 MDHEN, CDR2 SYDVKM.